This TCR beta chain was observed in a study of blood T cell repertoires in COVID-19. Study in general: The United States, Italy and Spain provided the acute and convalescent COVID-19 samples. PBMCs, B-cell-depleted T cells, or T cells were the source of the cDNA or gDNA that made up the material.

Per germline, CDR1 MGHRA and CDR2 YSYEKL. Trimming removed 4 bases at V and 5 bases at J, with 17 bases between. CDR3 length: 15 residues. As handled by the study authors: It was from reference gene primer amplification that nucleated cell counts were estimated. Sequencing used immunoSEQ multiplex PCR; TCRdb keeps in-frame clones, though not all of them. V and J calls and clone size are as listed in that table; D and trimming were resolved from the DNA. The sample consists of approximately 210,000 clones, about 90% of them appearing once. Only one count was recorded for this clone. The rearrangement uses TRBV4-1 and TRBJ2-5; tentative D call: TRBD2 (5 bases). This TCR came from a man younger than 40 with acute or convalescent COVID-19. The sample comprised peripheral blood. The CDR3 coding sequence is TGCGCCAGCAGCCCTAAAAGCCTGCCGGGGGAGACCCAGTACTTC. The encoded protein is CASSPKSLPGETQYF.